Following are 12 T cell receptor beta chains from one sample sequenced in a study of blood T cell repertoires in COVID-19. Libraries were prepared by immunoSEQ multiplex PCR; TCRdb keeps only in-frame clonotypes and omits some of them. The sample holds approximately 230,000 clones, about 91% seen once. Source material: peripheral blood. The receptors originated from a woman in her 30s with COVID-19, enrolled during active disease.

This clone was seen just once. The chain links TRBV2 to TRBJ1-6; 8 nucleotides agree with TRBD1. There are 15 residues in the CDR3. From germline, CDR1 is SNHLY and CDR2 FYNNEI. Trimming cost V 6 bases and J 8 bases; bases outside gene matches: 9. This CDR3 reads CASSDDTGGDSPLHF. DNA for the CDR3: TGTGCCAGCAGCGATGATACAGGGGGGGATTCACCCCTCCACTTT.

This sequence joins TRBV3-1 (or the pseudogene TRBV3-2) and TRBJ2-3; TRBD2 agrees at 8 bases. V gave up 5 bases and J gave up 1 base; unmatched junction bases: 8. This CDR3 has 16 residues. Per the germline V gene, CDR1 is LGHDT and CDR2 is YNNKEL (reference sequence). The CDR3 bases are TGTGCCAGCAGCTACGGGACTAGTGATGGCACAGATACGCAGTATTTT. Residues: CASSYGTSDGTDTQYF.

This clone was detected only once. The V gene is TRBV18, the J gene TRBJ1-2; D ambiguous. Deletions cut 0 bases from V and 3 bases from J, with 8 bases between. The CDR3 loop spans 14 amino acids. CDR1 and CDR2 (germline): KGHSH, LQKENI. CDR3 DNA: TGTGCCAGCTCACCACCTAACAGCTACTATGGCTACACCTTC. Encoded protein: CASSPPNSYYGYTF. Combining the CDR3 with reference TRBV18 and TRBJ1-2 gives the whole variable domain NAGVMQNPRHLVRRRGQEARLRCSPMKGHSHVYWYRQLPEEGLKFMVYLQKENIIDESGMPKERFSAEFPKEGPSILRIQQVVRGDSAAYFCASSPPNSYYGYTFGSGTRLTVV.

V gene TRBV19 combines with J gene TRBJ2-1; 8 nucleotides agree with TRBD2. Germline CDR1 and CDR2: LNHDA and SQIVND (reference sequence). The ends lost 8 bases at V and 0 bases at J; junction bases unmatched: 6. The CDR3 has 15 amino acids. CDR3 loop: CASGGGRSSYNEQFF. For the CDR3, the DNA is TGTGCCAGTGGCGGGGGGAGGAGCTCCTACAATGAGCAGTTCTTC.

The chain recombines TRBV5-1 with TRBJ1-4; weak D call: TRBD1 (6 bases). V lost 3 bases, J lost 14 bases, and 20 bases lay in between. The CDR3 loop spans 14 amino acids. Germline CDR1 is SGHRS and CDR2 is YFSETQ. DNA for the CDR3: TGCGCCAGCAGCTCAGGGGAGACTGGCCGATGGCTGTTTTTT. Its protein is CASSSGETGRWLFF.

CDR3 residues: CASSQDRLWEPRNNQPQHF. DNA of the CDR3: TGCGCCAGCAGCCAAGATCGATTATGGGAGCCCAGGAACAATCAGCCCCAGCATTTT. This chain connects TRBV4-1 to TRBJ1-5; no reliable D call. This CDR3 contains 19 residues. Germline CDR1 MGHRA, CDR2 YSYEKL. The V end lost 0 bases, the J end lost 3 bases, and 21 bases lay between the germline ends.

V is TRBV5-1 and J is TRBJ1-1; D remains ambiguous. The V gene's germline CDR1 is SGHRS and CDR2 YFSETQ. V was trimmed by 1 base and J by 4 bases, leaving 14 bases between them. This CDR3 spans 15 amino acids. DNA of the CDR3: TGCGCCAGCAGCTTGTGGGGAGGGAGTGGCACTGAAGCTTTCTTT. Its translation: CASSLWGGSGTEAFF. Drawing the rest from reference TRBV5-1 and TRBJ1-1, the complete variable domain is KAGVTQTPRYLIKTRGQQVTLSCSPISGHRSVSWYQQTPGQGLQFLFEYFSETQRNKGNFPGRFSGRQFSNSRSEMNVSTLELGDSALYLCASSLWGGSGTEAFFGQGTRLTVV.

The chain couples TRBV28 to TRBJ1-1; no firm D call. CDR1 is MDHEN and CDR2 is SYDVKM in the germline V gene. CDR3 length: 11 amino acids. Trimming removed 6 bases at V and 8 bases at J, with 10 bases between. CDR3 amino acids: CASRRGREAFF. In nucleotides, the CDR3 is TGTGCCAGCAGGAGAGGGAGGGAAGCTTTCTTT.

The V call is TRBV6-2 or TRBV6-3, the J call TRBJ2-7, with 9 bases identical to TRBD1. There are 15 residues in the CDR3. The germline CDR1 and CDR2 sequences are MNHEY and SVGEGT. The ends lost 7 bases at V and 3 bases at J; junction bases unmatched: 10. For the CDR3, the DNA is TGTGCCAGCACCCCTGAAGTGACAGGGGGCTACGAGCAGTACTTC. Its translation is CASTPEVTGGYEQYF.

For the CDR3, the DNA is TGTGCCTCGACGGGGGGGACCAACAATGAGCAGTTCTTC. It translates to CASTGGTNNEQFF. This chain uses TRBV10-3 with TRBJ2-1, with 8 bases lining up with TRBD2. The CDR3 has 13 amino acids. Germline CDR1 ENHRY, CDR2 SYGVKD. V lost 11 bases to trimming and J lost 5 bases; unmatched junction nucleotides: 8.

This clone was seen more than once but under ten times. CDR3 coding DNA: TGTGCCATCAACAAACAGGTAGGATACGAGCAGTACTTC. Residues: CAINKQVGYEQYF. The genes are TRBV10-3 and TRBJ2-7; TRBD1 might be the D (5 bases). Germline CDR1 ENHRY, CDR2 SYGVKD. Trimming stripped 7 bases from V and 4 bases from J, with 14 bases between. The CDR3 runs 13 residues.

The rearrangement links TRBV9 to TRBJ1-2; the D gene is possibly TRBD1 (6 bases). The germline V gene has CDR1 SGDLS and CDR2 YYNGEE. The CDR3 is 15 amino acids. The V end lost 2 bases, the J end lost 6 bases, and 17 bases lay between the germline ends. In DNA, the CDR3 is TGTGCCAGCAGCGTGCCAGGGGCGCTAAAGGATGGCTACACCTTC. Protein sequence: CASSVPGALKDGYTF. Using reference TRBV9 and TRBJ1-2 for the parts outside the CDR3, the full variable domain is DSGVTQTPKHLITATGQRVTLRCSPRSGDLSVYWYQQSLDQGLQFLIQYYNGEERAKGNILERFSAQQFPDLHSELNLSSLELGDSALYFCASSVPGALKDGYTFGSGTRLTVV.